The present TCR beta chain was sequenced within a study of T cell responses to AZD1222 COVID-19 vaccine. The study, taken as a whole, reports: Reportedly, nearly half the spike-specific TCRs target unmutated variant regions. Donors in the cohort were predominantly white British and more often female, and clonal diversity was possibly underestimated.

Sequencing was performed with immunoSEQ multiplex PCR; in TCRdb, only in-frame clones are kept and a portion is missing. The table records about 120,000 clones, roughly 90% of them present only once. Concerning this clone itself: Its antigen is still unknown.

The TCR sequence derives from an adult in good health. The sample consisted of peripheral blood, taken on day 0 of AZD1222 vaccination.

The CDR3 bases are TGTGCCACCACGATGCCGGACAGGGGGAATGAAAAACTGTTTTTT. Its translation: CATTMPDRGNEKLFF. The genes are TRBV6-5 and TRBJ1-4, with TRBD1 matching over 10 bases. This CDR3 comprises 15 residues. Germline V gene sequence: CDR1 MNHEY, CDR2 SVGAGI. The J segment lost 5 bases and the V segment lost 10 bases, leaving 10 bases of the junction unmatched.